This T cell receptor beta chain derives from a study of shared clonotypes between healthy human individuals. Study processing details: ImmunoSEQ output held junction-only sequences without quality scores, so filtering differed. Here immunoSEQ multiplex PCR was the method, and the copy in TCRdb shows in-frame clones only, minus some. V, J and clone size are taken as reported in that table, and D and trimming were inferred from the DNA itself. The table shows 530,000 or so clones, with nearly 80% occurring only once. The germline gives CDR1 SGHTA, CDR2 FQGNSA. The CDR3 runs 13 residues. With unsorted samples, genomic DNA was obtained from approximately 96 million PBMCs. This clone has only one observation. A read error may produce the germline difference seen at one junction end.

The genes are TRBV7-2 and TRBJ2-7; 7 nucleotides line up with TRBD1. The sequence was obtained from a woman between 40 and 50 years old in good health. Some clones in this sample may be carry-over from other donors' samples. Sequenced: PBMCs. CDR3 nucleotides: TGTGCCAGCAGCTTAGCTCGGCAGGGGGTTAATTCGTTC. Translated: CASSLARQGVNSF.